The present T cell receptor beta chain was sequenced within a study of regulatory dendritic cells for organ transplantation (dated by TCRdb to about 2017). Regarding the research as a whole: Monocytes were cultured with vitamin D3 on days 0 and 4 and with IL-10 on day 4 to generate regulatory dendritic cells. On day 6, LPS was added to the DC cultures to test how the DCs responded to a strong maturation-inducing agent. TCRbeta repertoires were sequenced from sorted naive and memory CD4+ and CD8+ T cells before and after allostimulation with regulatory or mature dendritic cells.

CDR1 LNHNV and CDR2 YYDKDF are derived from the germline V gene (reference sequence). Germline trimming amounts to 0 bases on V and 8 bases on J, with 4 as the count of junction bases outside the gene matches. The CDR3 contains 14 residues, cysteine and phenylalanine counted. Only the CDR3 portion is preserved as DNA: 42 bases, with reading frame beginning at the first base. Sorted T cell subsets were CFSE-labeled and co-cultured for around five days with allogeneic regulatory or mature dendritic cells at a 1:10 DC:T ratio. FACS was used to sort CD4+ or CD8+ cells into naive T cells (CD45RA+) and memory T cells (CD45RO+). The T cells used for TCR sequencing were obtained from a couple of healthy control subjects. Genomic DNA was extracted with the Qiagen DNeasy Blood & Tissue Kit. Of note for this clone: There is no known antigen for this receptor. One base away there is no much larger clone; base qualities are not given.

What the research found in general, with its limitations: Of the resting subsets, memory CD8+ T cells had the largest number of alloreactive TCR clonotypes. The repertoires of naive CD4+ and CD8+ T cells were highly diverse, while memory cell repertoires were less diverse, with memory CD8+ cells being the most oligoclonal. Expansion of memory CD8+ clones was induced by allostimulation in both subjects, but more limited expansion appeared to be induced by regulatory dendritic cells than by mature dendritic cells. Only a couple of subjects were sequenced, and considerable between-individual heterogeneity in the alloreactive memory CD8+ T cell pool was noted by the authors.

A multiplexed two-step PCR with Vbeta-specific forward primers and Jbeta-specific reverse primers was used to amplify the TCRbeta CDR3 regions. Through the immunoSEQ service, TCRbeta libraries were sequenced on an Illumina instrument. The study's processing was this. IMGT annotation was used to assign V, D and J genes, and synthetic CDR3 analogues were used to correct counts for multiplex PCR bias. In the immunoSEQ Analyzer, repertoire clonality was calculated as one minus normalized Shannon entropy. Fisher's exact test with Benjamini-Hochberg false discovery rate control was used to define clonal expansion, with two-tailed P<0.01. TCRdb obtained this table from immuneACCESS and retained in-frame rearrangements with V and J assigned. These tables miss some clones; where compared with another copy, unresolved V genes account for less than half of the shortfall, and the remainder is unexplained. D and trimming come from the DNA, and the V and J calls and clone size come from that table. Here the sample has more than 9,500 clones; roughly nine tenths occur a single time. The ten most abundant clones make up roughly 0.22% of the sample.

The receptor was isolated from a human donor in good health. The rearranged chain carries TRBV15 and TRBJ1-2, and 9 junctional nucleotides match TRBD1. Sequencing input: naive CD8+ T cells from blood cultured with regulatory dendritic cells. In light of the paper, this sample's cell subset or site label describes: CD45RA+ naive T cells. The sequenced DNA: TGTGCCACCAGCAGAGACGAGGACAGGGGAGGCTACACCTTC. Its product reads: CATSRDEDRGGYTF.